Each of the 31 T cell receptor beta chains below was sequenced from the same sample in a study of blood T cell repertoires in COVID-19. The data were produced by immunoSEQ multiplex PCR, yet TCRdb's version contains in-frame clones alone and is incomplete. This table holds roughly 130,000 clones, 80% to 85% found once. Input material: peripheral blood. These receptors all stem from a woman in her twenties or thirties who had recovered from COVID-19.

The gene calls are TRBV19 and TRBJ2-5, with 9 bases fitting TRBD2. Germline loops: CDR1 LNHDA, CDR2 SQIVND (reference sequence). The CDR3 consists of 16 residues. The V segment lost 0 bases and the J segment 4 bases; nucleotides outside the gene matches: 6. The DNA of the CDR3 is TGTGCCAGTAGTATAGATGGGAGGCGGGAGGGAGAGACCCAGTACTTC. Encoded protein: CASSIDGRREGETQYF.

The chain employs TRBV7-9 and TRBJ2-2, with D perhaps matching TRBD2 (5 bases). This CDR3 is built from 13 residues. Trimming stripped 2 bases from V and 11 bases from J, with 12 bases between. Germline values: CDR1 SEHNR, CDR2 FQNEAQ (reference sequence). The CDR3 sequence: CASSLSGGPELFF. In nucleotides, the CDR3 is TGTGCCAGCAGCTTATCCGGCGGGCCCGAGCTGTTTTTT.

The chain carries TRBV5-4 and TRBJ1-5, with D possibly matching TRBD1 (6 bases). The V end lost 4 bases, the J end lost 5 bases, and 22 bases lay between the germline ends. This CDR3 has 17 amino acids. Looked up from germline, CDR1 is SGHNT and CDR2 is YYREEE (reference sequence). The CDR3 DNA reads TGTGCCAGCAGCCATTCGACAGGAAGGGGTGGGCATCAGCCCCAGCATTTT. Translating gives CASSHSTGRGGHQPQHF.

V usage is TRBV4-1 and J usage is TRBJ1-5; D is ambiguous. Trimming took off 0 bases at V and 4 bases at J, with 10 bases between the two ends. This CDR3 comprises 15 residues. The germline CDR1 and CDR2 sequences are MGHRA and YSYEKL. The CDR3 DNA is TGCGCCAGCAGCCAAGACATCGGGGTAAATCAGCCCCAGCATTTT. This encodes CASSQDIGVNQPQHF.

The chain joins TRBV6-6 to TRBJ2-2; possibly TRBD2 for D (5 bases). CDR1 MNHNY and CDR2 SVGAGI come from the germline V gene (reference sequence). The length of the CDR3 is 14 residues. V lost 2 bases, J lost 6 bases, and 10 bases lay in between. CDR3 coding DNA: TGTGCCAGCAGTTACGACGGGGTCTCCGGGGAGCTGTTTTTT. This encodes CASSYDGVSGELFF.

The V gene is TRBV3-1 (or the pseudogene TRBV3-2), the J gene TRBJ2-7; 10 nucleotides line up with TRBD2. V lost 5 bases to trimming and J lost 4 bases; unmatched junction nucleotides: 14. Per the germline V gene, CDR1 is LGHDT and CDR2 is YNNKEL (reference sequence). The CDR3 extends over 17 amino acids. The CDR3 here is CASSYLKSGGAVYEQYF. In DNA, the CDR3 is TGTGCCAGCAGCTATCTTAAAAGCGGGGGGGCCGTGTACGAGCAGTACTTC.

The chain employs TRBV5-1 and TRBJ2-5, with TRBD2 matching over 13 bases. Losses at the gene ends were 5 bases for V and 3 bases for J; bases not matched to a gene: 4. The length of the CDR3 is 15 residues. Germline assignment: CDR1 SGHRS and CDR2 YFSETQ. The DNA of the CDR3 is TGCGCCAGCAGTCGGACTAGCGGGGGTAAAGAGACCCAGTACTTC. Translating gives CASSRTSGGKETQYF.

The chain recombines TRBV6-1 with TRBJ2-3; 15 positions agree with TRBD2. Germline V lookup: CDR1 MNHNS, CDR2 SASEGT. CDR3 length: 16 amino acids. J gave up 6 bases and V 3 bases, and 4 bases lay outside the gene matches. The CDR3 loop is CASSDGLAGGEDTQYF. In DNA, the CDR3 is TGTGCCAGCAGTGATGGACTAGCGGGGGGGGAGGATACGCAGTATTTT.

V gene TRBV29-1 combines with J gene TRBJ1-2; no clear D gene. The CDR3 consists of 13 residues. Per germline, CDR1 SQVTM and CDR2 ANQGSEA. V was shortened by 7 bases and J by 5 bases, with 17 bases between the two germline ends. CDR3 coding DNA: TGCAGCGCCGAGGACCGGACTTCGTATGGCTACACCTTC. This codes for CSAEDRTSYGYTF.

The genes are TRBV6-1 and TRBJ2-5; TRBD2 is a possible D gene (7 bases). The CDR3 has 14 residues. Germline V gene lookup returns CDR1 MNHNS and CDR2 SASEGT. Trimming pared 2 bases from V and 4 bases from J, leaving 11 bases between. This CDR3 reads CASSETGGRETQYF. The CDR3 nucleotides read TGTGCCAGCAGTGAAACGGGGGGCAGAGAGACCCAGTACTTC.

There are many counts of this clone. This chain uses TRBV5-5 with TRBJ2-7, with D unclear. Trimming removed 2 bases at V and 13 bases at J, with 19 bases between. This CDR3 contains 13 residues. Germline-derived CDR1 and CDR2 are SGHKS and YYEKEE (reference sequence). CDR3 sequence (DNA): TGTGCCAGCAGCTTTCCCAGTGACACGTCGCCTTACTTC. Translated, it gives CASSFPSDTSPYF.

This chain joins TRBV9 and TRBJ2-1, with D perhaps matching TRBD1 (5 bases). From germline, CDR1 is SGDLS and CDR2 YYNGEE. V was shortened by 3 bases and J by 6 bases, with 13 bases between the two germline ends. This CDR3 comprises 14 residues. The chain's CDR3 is CASSGSRAGNEQFF. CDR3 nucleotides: TGTGCCAGCAGCGGAAGCAGGGCCGGCAATGAGCAGTTCTTC.

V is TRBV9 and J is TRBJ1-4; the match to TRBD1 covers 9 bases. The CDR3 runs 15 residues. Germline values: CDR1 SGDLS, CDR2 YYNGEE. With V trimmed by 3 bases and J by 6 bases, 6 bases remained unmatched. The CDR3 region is CASSDGTGKHEKLFF. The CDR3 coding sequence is TGTGCCAGCAGCGACGGGACAGGGAAACATGAAAAACTGTTTTTT.

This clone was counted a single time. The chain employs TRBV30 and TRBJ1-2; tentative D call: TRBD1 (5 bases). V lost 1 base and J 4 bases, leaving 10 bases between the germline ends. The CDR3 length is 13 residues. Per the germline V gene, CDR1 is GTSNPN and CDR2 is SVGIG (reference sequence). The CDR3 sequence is CAWSEQGTYGYTF. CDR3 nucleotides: TGTGCCTGGAGTGAGCAGGGAACCTATGGCTACACCTTC.

This chain's CDR3 is CASSPSSGVTLGGYTF. DNA of the CDR3: TGTGCCAGCAGCCCATCCTCCGGGGTGACCCTGGGTGGCTACACCTTC. The rearrangement links TRBV7-9 to TRBJ1-2; D is undetermined. This CDR3 spans 16 amino acids. The germline V gene encodes CDR1 SEHNR and CDR2 FQNEAQ (reference sequence). Trimming removed 5 bases from V and 7 bases from J, with 23 bases in between.

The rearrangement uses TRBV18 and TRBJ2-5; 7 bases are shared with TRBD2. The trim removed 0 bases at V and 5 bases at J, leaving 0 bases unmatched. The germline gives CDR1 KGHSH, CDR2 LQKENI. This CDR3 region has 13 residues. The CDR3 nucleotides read TGTGCCAGCTCACCACCGGGGGGGGAGACCCAGTACTTC. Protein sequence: CASSPPGGETQYF.

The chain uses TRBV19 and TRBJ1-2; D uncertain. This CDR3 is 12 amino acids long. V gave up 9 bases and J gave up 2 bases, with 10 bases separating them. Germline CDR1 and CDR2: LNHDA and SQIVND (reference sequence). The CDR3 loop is CASRNGNYGYTF. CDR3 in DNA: TGTGCCAGCCGGAACGGGAACTATGGCTACACCTTC.

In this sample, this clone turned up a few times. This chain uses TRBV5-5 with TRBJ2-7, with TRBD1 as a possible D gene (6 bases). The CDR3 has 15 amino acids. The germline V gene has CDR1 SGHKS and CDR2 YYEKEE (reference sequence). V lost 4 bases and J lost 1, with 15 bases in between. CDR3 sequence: CASSTWAGASYEQYF. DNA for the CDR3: TGTGCCAGCAGCACCTGGGCAGGGGCGTCCTACGAGCAGTACTTC.

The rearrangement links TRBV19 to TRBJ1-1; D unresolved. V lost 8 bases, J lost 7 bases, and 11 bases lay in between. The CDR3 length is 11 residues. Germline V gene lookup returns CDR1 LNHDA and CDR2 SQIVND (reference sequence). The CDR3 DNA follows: TGTGCCAGTGCTGACCGGGGTGAAGCTTTCTTT. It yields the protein CASADRGEAFF.

As DNA, the CDR3 is TGTGCCAGCAGCTTGGCCTGGAGCGGGAGGGCCTTCAATGAGCAGTTCTTC. Protein product: CASSLAWSGRAFNEQFF. This sequence joins TRBV5-4 and TRBJ2-1; TRBD2 agrees at 10 bases. The CDR3 extends over 17 amino acids. Germline V gene sequence: CDR1 SGHNT, CDR2 YYREEE (reference sequence). V gave up 0 bases and J gave up 6 bases; unmatched junction bases: 9. Drawing the rest from reference TRBV5-4 and TRBJ2-1, the complete variable domain is ETGVTQSPTHLIKTRGQQVTLRCSSQSGHNTVSWYQQALGQGPQFIFQYYREEENGRGNFPPRFSGLQFPNYSSELNVNALELDDSALYLCASSLAWSGRAFNEQFFGPGTRLTVL.

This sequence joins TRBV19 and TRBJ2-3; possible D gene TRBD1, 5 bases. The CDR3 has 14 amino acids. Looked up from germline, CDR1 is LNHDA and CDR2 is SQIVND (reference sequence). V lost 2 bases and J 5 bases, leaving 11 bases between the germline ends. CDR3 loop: CASSISQGIDTQYF. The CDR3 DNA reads TGTGCCAGTAGTATAAGCCAGGGTATAGATACGCAGTATTTT.

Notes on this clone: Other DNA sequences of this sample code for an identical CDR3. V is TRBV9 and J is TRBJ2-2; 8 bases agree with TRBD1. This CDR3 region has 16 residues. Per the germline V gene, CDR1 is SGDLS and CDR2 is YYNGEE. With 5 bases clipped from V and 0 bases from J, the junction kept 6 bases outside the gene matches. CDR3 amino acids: CASSSRQGPNTGELFF. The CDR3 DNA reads TGTGCCAGCAGTTCGAGACAGGGGCCGAACACCGGGGAGCTGTTTTTT. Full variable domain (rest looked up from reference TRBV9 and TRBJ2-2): DSGVTQTPKHLITATGQRVTLRCSPRSGDLSVYWYQQSLDQGLQFLIQYYNGEERAKGNILERFSAQQFPDLHSELNLSSLELGDSALYFCASSSRQGPNTGELFFGEGSRLTVL.

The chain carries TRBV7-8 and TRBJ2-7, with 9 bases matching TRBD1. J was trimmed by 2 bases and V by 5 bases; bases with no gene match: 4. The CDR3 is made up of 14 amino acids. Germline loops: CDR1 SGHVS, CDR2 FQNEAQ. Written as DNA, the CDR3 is TGTGCCAGCAGCGATTGGACAGGGGCCTACGAGCAGTACTTC. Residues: CASSDWTGAYEQYF.

Here the CDR3 DNA reads TGTGCCAGCAGCGTAGACCGGGAAGACCCCTACGAGCAGTACTTC. It is translated as CASSVDREDPYEQYF. J is TRBJ2-7 and V is TRBV9; possibly TRBD2 for D (5 bases). The CDR3 sequence is 15 residues long. The V gene lost 0 bases and the J gene lost 2 bases, with 12 bases spanning the gap. The germline CDR1 and CDR2 sequences are SGDLS and YYNGEE.

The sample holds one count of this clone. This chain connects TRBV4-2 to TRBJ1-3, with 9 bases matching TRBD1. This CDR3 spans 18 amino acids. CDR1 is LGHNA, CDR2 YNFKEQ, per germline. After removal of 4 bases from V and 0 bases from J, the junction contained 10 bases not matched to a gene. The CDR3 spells CASSREPGQGHSGNTIYF. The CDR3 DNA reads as TGTGCCAGCAGCCGAGAACCGGGACAGGGCCACTCTGGAAACACCATATATTTT.

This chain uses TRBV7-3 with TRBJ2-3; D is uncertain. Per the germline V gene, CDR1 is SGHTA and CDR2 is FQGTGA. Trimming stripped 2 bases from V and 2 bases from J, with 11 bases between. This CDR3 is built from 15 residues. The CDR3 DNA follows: TGTGCCAGCAGCTTATTGGGCCGTTACACAGATACGCAGTATTTT. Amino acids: CASSLLGRYTDTQYF.

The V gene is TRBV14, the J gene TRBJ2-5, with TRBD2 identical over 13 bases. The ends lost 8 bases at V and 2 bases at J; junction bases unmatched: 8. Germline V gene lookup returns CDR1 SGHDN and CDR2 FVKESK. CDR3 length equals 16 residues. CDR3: CASPRRTSGGQETQYF. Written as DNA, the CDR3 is TGTGCCAGCCCGAGGAGGACTAGCGGGGGACAAGAGACCCAGTACTTC.

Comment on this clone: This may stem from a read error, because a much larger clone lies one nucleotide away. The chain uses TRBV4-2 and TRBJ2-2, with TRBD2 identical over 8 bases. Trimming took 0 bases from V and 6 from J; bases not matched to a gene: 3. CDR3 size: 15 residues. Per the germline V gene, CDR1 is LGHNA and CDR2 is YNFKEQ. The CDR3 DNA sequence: TGTGCCAGCAGCCAAGAAACGGGGGGGGCCGGGGAGCTGTTTTTT. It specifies CASSQETGGAGELFF.

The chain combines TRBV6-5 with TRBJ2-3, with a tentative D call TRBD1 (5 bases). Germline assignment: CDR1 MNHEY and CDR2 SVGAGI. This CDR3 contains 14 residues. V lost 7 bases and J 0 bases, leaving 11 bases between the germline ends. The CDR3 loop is CASKAGLSTDTQYF. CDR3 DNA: TGTGCCAGCAAGGCAGGGCTTAGCACAGATACGCAGTATTTT.

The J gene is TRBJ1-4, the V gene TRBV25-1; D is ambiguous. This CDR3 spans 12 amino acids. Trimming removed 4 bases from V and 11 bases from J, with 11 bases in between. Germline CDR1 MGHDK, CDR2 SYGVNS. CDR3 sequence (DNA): TGTGCCAGCAGTGCCGGCAGCAGGAAACTGTTTTTT. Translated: CASSAGSRKLFF.

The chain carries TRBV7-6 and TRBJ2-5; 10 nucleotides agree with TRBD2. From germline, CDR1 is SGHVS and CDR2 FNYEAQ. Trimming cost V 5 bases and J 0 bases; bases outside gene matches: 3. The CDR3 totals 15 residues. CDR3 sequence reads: CASSPLAGHQETQYF. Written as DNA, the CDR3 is TGTGCCAGCAGCCCACTAGCGGGGCACCAAGAGACCCAGTACTTC.